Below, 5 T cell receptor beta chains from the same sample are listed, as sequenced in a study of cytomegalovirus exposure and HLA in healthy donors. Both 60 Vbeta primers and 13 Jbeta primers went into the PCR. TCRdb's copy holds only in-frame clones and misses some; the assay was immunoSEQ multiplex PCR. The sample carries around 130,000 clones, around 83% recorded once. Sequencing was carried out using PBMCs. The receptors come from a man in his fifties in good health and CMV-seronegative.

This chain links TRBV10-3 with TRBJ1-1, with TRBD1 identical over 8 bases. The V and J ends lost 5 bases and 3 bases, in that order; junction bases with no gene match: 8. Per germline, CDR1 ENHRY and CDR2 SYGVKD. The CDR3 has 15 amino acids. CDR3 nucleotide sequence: TGTGCCATCAGTAGAGCAGGGGGCGATCACACTGAAGCTTTCTTT. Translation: CAISRAGGDHTEAFF.

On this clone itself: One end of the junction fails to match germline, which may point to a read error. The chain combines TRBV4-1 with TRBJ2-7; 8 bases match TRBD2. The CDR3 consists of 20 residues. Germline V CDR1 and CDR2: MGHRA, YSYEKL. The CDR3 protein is CASRQVGRGSGEPSSYEQYF. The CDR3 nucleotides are TGCGCCAGCAGGCAAGTCGGCCGGGGTAGCGGGGAACCCAGCTCCTACGAGCAGTACTTC.

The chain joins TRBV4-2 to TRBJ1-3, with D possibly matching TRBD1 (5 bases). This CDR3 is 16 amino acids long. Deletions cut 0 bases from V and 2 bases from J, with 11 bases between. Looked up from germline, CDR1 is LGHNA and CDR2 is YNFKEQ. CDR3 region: CASSQDRVTAGNTIYF. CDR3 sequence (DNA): TGTGCCAGCAGCCAAGATAGGGTGACAGCTGGAAACACCATATATTTT.

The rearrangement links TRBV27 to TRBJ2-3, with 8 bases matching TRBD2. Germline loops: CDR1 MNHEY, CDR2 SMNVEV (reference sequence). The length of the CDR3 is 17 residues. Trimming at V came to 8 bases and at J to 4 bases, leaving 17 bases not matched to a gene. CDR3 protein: CASRAGPSGGWADTQYF. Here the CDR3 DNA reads TGTGCCAGCCGCGCGGGGCCCAGCGGGGGCTGGGCAGATACGCAGTATTTT.

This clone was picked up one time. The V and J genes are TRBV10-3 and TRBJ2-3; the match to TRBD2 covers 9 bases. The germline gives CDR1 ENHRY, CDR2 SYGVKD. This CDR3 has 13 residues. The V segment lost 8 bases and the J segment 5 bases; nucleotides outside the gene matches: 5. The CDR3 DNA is TGTGCCATCGGCGGGGGGGCCTTAGATACGCAGTATTTT. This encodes CAIGGGALDTQYF.